Detailed here is one T cell receptor (beta chain). Its antigen is still unknown. This record belongs to a study of T cell responses to AZD1222 COVID-19 vaccine. The CDR3 length is 18 residues. Trimming removed 0 bases at V and 0 bases at J, with 17 bases between. From germline, CDR1 is SGHDN and CDR2 FVKESK. Points from the study as a whole: Only five to seven individuals given AZD1222 were seropositive at baseline. Two doses of AZD1222 preceded a rise in Spike-specific TCR breadth and depth.

TCRdb keeps only in-frame clones here, not all; method: immunoSEQ multiplex PCR. This sample has some 130,000 clones, with roughly nine tenths found just once. The chain uses TRBV14 and TRBJ1-1; D ambiguous. This clonotype was obtained from an adult who received the AZD1222 COVID-19 vaccine. The input for sequencing was peripheral blood, taken 28 days after the second AZD1222 dose. The CDR3 here is CASSQERPSSAMNTEAFF. The CDR3 DNA follows: TGTGCCAGCAGCCAAGAGCGACCCAGTAGCGCCATGAACACTGAAGCTTTCTTT.